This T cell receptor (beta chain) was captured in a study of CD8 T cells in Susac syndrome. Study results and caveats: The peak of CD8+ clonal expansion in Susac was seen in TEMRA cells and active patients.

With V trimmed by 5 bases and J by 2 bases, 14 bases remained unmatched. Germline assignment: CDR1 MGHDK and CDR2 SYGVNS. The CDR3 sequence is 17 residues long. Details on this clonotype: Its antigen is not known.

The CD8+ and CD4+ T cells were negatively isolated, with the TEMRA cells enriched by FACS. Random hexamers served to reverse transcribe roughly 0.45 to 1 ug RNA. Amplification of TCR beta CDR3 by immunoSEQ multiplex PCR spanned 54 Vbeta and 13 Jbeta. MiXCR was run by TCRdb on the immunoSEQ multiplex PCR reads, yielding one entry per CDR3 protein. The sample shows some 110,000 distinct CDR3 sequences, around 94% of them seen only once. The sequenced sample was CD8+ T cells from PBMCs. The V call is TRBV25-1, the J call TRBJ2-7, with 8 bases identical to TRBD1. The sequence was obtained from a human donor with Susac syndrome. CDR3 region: CASSWTTSGTGAYEQYF. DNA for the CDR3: TGTGCCAGCAGTTGGACGACGAGTGGGACAGGTGCCTACGAGCAGTACTTC.